The source of this T cell receptor beta chain is a study of blood T cell repertoires in COVID-19. Turning to the study itself: PBMCs, B-cell-depleted T cells, or T cells were the source of the cDNA or gDNA that made up the material.

J lost 5 bases, V lost 4 bases, and 8 bases had no gene match. The CDR3 loop spans 15 amino acids. Germline-derived CDR1 and CDR2 are SGHNT and YENEEA. Individuals drawn from 24 US areas were about 18 to 95 years old. Recovered status applied to Cohort 3 donors who had two consecutive negative PCRs. It also applied to those with clearance or with symptom resolution. Original data processing: Estimates of nucleated cell counts were drawn from the amplification of reference gene primers. Repertoires were generated with immunoSEQ multiplex PCR, while TCRdb's copy carries only in-frame clones and drops some. The DNA was the basis for D and trimming; V, J and clone size are from that table. The sample shows roughly 160,000 clones, approximately 84% of them seen only once.

The chain has TRBV11-3 and TRBJ2-7, with 10 bases aligning to TRBD1. Sequenced: PBMCs or T cells enriched from blood (not recorded which). The receptor's source is a woman aged 50 to 65 who had recovered from COVID-19. The CDR3 loop is CASSWGGTGANEQYF. The CDR3 nucleotides are TGTGCCAGCAGCTGGGGGGGGACAGGGGCCAACGAGCAGTACTTC.